The T cell receptor beta chain under discussion was sequenced for a study of blood T cell repertoires in COVID-19. Assay: immunoSEQ multiplex PCR; the TCRdb copy retains only in-frame clones and omits some. Seen here are 310,000 or so clones, approximately 87% observed once, and the top ten hold approximately 4%. This clone was seen once. The CDR3 covers 16 residues. Germline V gene sequence: CDR1 MNHEY, CDR2 SMNVEV (reference sequence). V dropped 5 bases and J dropped 3; count of bases not matched to a gene: 12. The sequenced material came from peripheral blood. The receptor was isolated from a woman between 45 and 60 years old with active or convalescent COVID-19. The chain has TRBV27 and TRBJ2-7; 8 bases map to TRBD1. CDR3 amino acids: CASSRTRDRSLYEQYF. CDR3 sequence (DNA): TGTGCCAGCAGTCGCACGAGGGACAGGTCTCTCTACGAGCAGTACTTC.